Described below is a single TCR beta chain sequence and its context. Its antigen is not identified. The data were produced by immunoSEQ multiplex PCR, yet TCRdb's version contains in-frame clones alone and is incomplete. This sample has 100,000 or so clones; approximately 94% occur once, and the top ten carry just over 2%. Germline V lookup: CDR1 MDHEN, CDR2 SYDVKM. The CDR3 spans 12 residues. The V end lost 7 bases, the J end lost 2 bases, and 8 bases lay between the germline ends. This specimen belongs to a study of OX40 agonist ivuxolimab in advanced cancers. Looking at the study overall: Across the patients, intravenous ivuxolimab was delivered every 2 weeks at 0.01 to 10 mg/kg.

Overall study results and limits: Patients who responded partially at 0.1-3.0 mg/kg showed clonal expansion ranking among the lowest.

The receptor comes from an adult with an advanced solid tumor such as melanoma, head and neck, liver or kidney cancer. J is TRBJ1-1 and V is TRBV28; D gene ambiguous. The input for sequencing was CD4+ or CD8+ T cells sorted from blood, taken in a trial of the OX40 agonist ivuxolimab. CDR3 DNA: TGTGCCAGCAAATCTGGCAACACTGAAGCTTTCTTT. Protein product: CASKSGNTEAFF. Using reference TRBV28 and TRBJ1-1 for the parts outside the CDR3, the full variable domain is DVKVTQSSRYLVKRTGEKVFLECVQDMDHENMFWYRQDPGLGLRLIYFSYDVKMKEKGDIPEGYSVSREKKERFSLILESASTNQTSMYLCASKSGNTEAFFGQGTRLTVV.